Presented here are 27 T cell receptor beta chains from one specimen sequenced in a study of technical replicates of blood from a few donors. Profiling relied on immunoSEQ multiplex PCR, and the TCRdb table lists in-frame clones only, not all of them. Of 53,000 or so clones in the sample, about 93% were seen once. The sequencing input was PBMCs. These receptors were taken from a human donor in good health. Some clones in this sample may be carry-over from other donors' samples.

This sequence joins TRBV4-3 and TRBJ2-6; the D is unclear. Trimming shortened V by 4 bases and J by 3 bases, and 7 bases separated the two germline ends. The CDR3 runs to 14 residues. Looked up from germline, CDR1 is LGHNA and CDR2 is YSLEER. The CDR3 is CASSPDFGANVLTF. The CDR3 DNA sequence: TGCGCCAGCAGCCCCGACTTTGGGGCCAACGTCCTGACTTTC.

This sequence joins TRBV5-6 and TRBJ1-2; 9 bases align to TRBD1. From germline, CDR1 is SGHDT and CDR2 YYEEEE. V gave up 3 bases and J gave up 2 bases; unmatched junction bases: 2. The CDR3 runs to 14 residues. CDR3 in amino acids: CASSWDRANYGYTF. The CDR3 DNA reads TGTGCCAGCAGCTGGGACAGGGCCAACTATGGCTACACCTTC.

The chain joins TRBV13 to TRBJ2-1; D is ambiguous. Germline loops: CDR1 PRHDT, CDR2 FYEKMQ (reference sequence). The CDR3 runs 14 residues. V was cut by 2 bases and J by 7 bases, with 12 bases left in between. The CDR3 DNA reads TGTGCCAGCAGCTTAAAAGCGATCCGGAATGAGCAGTTCTTC. This encodes CASSLKAIRNEQFF.

J is TRBJ2-2 and V is TRBV11-2; weak D call: TRBD2 (7 bases). This CDR3 region has 16 residues. Trimming removed 2 bases at V and 7 bases at J, with 17 bases between. Germline CDR1 is SGHAT and CDR2 is FQNNGV. Here the CDR3 DNA reads TGTGCCAGCAGCTTATATATGGGGGGGGGCAGCGGGGAGCTGTTTTTT. Its translation: CASSLYMGGGSGELFF.

CDR3 in DNA: TGTGCCAGCAGCTTAATGGGACAGGGGGCGTACGAGCAGTACTTC. This translates into CASSLMGQGAYEQYF. V gene TRBV7-8 combines with J gene TRBJ2-7; 12 bases are shared with TRBD1. This CDR3 has 15 amino acids. With 2 bases clipped from V and 4 bases from J, the junction kept 3 bases outside the gene matches. CDR1 is SGHVS and CDR2 is FQNEAQ in the germline V gene.

V is TRBV5-1 and J is TRBJ2-1, with D unclear. Trimming took off 3 bases at V and 1 base at J, with 5 bases between the two ends. Germline values: CDR1 SGHRS, CDR2 YFSETQ. The CDR3 has 13 amino acids. The CDR3 sequence: CASSSNSYNEQFF. The DNA of the CDR3 is TGCGCCAGCAGCTCCAATTCCTACAATGAGCAGTTCTTC. Filled out from reference TRBV5-1 and TRBJ2-1, the complete variable domain reads KAGVTQTPRYLIKTRGQQVTLSCSPISGHRSVSWYQQTPGQGLQFLFEYFSETQRNKGNFPGRFSGRQFSNSRSEMNVSTLELGDSALYLCASSSNSYNEQFFGPGTRLTVL.

The chain recombines TRBV5-1 with TRBJ2-7; D might be TRBD2 (6 bases). This CDR3 has 13 residues. Germline V gives CDR1 SGHRS, CDR2 YFSETQ. Trimming removed 4 bases at V and 4 bases at J, with 12 bases between. CDR3 nucleotide sequence: TGCGCCAGCAGCCCGGAGGGGTTTTACGAGCAGTACTTC. Protein product: CASSPEGFYEQYF.

The chain employs TRBV7-7 and TRBJ1-1; D is uncertain. The CDR3 has 13 residues. Germline loops: CDR1 SSHAT, CDR2 FNYEAQ (reference sequence). V dropped 2 bases and J dropped 1 base, with 5 bases sitting between them. Written as DNA, the CDR3 is TGTGCCAGCAGCTTATCAGAGAACACTGAAGCTTTCTTT. Amino acid sequence: CASSLSENTEAFF.

This chain joins TRBV7-8 and TRBJ1-3; D unclear. Germline assignment: CDR1 SGHVS and CDR2 FQNEAQ. The V end lost 5 bases, the J end lost 9 bases, and 17 bases lay between the germline ends. The CDR3 runs 14 residues. The DNA for the CDR3 is TGTGCCAGCAGCCAAATCCCAGCCTCGGGCACCATATATTTT. Protein sequence: CASSQIPASGTIYF.

The CDR3 sequence is CASSPRAPGTDTQYF. CDR3 DNA sequence: TGTGCCAGCAGCCCTCGCGCGCCGGGCACAGATACGCAGTATTTT. The chain combines TRBV9 with TRBJ2-3; D is unresolved. The CDR3 is 15 residues long. Germline V gene lookup returns CDR1 SGDLS and CDR2 YYNGEE. The V and J ends lost 4 bases and 1 base respectively, with 13 bases between them.

This chain's CDR3 is CASTFTGSTDTQYF. CDR3 coding DNA: TGTGCCAGCACCTTTACAGGGAGCACAGATACGCAGTATTTT. The chain uses TRBV5-5 and TRBJ2-3; TRBD1 might be the D (6 bases). Germline V CDR1 and CDR2: SGHKS, YYEKEE (reference sequence). The CDR3 is 14 residues long. Trimming shortened V by 6 bases and J by 0 bases, and 11 bases separated the two germline ends.

The genes are TRBV6-1 and TRBJ2-1; 10 nucleotides match TRBD1. After removal of 5 bases from V and 6 bases from J, the junction contained 7 bases not matched to a gene. The CDR3 consists of 15 residues. Germline CDR1 and CDR2: MNHNS and SASEGT. The CDR3 spells CASSRQGAASNEQFF. Here the CDR3 DNA reads TGTGCCAGCAGTCGACAGGGGGCCGCAAGCAATGAGCAGTTCTTC.

This chain connects TRBV7-9 to TRBJ2-5, with D possibly matching TRBD2 (6 bases). The J call could be wrong; TRBJ2-7 is a better fit for the DNA end. Germline V CDR1 and CDR2: SEHNR, FQNEAQ (reference sequence). The CDR3 spans 13 residues. CDR3 DNA sequence: TGTGCCAGCGGCGGTCCCGGGGGTCGCGAGCAGTACTTC. This sequence encodes CASGGPGGREQYF.

The CDR3 sequence: CASSSQGGYEQYF. In DNA form, the CDR3 reads TGTGCCAGCAGCTCTCAGGGCGGCTACGAGCAGTACTTC. The gene calls are TRBV6-1 and TRBJ2-7, with a tentative D call TRBD1 (5 bases). The CDR3 runs 13 residues. The germline V and J ends were trimmed by 6 bases and 3 bases, with 12 bases remaining between them. CDR1 and CDR2 from the germline V gene are MNHNS and SASEGT.

CDR3 in amino acids: CASSLGQTGELFF. The CDR3 bases are TGTGCCAGCAGCTTGGGGCAGACCGGGGAGCTGTTTTTT. The J gene is TRBJ2-2, the V gene TRBV7-2; possible D gene TRBD1, 5 bases. V lost 3 bases and J 5 bases, leaving 7 bases between the germline ends. This CDR3 region has 13 residues. Germline V gives CDR1 SGHTA, CDR2 FQGNSA.

V usage is TRBV7-9 and J usage is TRBJ2-3, with D possibly being TRBD1 (6 bases). The CDR3 has 14 amino acids. Trimming removed 7 bases at V and 0 bases at J, with 11 bases between. Germline V CDR1 and CDR2: SEHNR, FQNEAQ (reference sequence). The DNA of the CDR3 is TGTGCCAGCATGGGACACCGCAGCACAGATACGCAGTATTTT. Its translation is CASMGHRSTDTQYF.

This sequence joins TRBV7-2 and TRBJ1-1; TRBD1 might be the D (5 bases). There are 16 residues in the CDR3. Germline lookup yields CDR1 SGHTA and CDR2 FQGNSA. Trimming removed 5 bases at V and 1 base at J, with 17 bases between. The CDR3, as DNA: TGTGCCAGCAGCCTAACTCAGGGCAGGGCGAACACTGAAGCTTTCTTT. Residues: CASSLTQGRANTEAFF.

The chain carries TRBV6-5 and TRBJ1-4, with D perhaps matching TRBD1 (5 bases). The CDR3 sequence is 15 residues long. Per the germline V gene, CDR1 is MNHEY and CDR2 is SVGAGI. V lost 0 bases and J lost 5, with 10 bases in between. CDR3 DNA: TGTGCCAGCAGTTACTCTACAGGCCTAAATGAAAAACTGTTTTTT. This codes for CASSYSTGLNEKLFF.

This chain uses TRBV5-1 with TRBJ2-2; TRBD2 matches at 11 bases. Germline lookup yields CDR1 SGHRS and CDR2 YFSETQ. V dropped 2 bases and J dropped 5; count of bases not matched to a gene: 2. The CDR3 loop spans 15 amino acids. CDR3 protein: CASSFLAGGTGELFF. CDR3 DNA: TGCGCCAGCAGCTTCCTAGCGGGAGGAACCGGGGAGCTGTTTTTT.

This rearrangement joins TRBV7-6 to TRBJ2-7, with 9 positions matching TRBD1. The germline V gene encodes CDR1 SGHVS and CDR2 FNYEAQ. CDR3 length: 14 residues. V was clipped by 5 bases and J by 6 bases; unmatched bases: 8. CDR3 residues: CASSRTGGIGEQYF. CDR3 DNA sequence: TGTGCCAGCAGCAGAACAGGGGGCATAGGCGAGCAGTACTTC.

The chain joins TRBV5-1 to TRBJ1-2; possibly TRBD1 for D (5 bases). Trimming cost V 3 bases and J 2 bases, with 11 bases left between them. The CDR3 is 14 amino acids. Germline V lookup: CDR1 SGHRS, CDR2 YFSETQ. CDR3 loop: CASSSSGANYGYTF. The CDR3 DNA follows: TGCGCCAGCAGCTCCAGTGGGGCCAACTATGGCTACACCTTC.

This clone was observed once. V and J are TRBV1 and TRBJ2-1; TRBD2 is taken as the D call from the table, unchecked against the DNA. TRBV1 is a known pseudogene. The CDR3 extends over 16 amino acids. The CDR3 loop is CTSSLPGTSAYNEQFF. DNA of the CDR3: TGCACCAGCAGCCTACCCGGGACTAGCGCGTACAATGAGCAGTTCTTC.

The gene calls are TRBV11-2 and TRBJ1-4; D remains unclear. This CDR3 has 16 amino acids. Deletions cut 8 bases from V and 2 bases from J, with 18 bases between. CDR1 is SGHAT, CDR2 FQNNGV, per germline. CDR3 DNA: TGTGCCAGCGGCGGAGGTGCGGGGTCCACTAATGAAAAACTGTTTTTT. Translation gives CASGGGAGSTNEKLFF.

V and J are TRBV11-2 and TRBJ2-7, with 11 nucleotides matching TRBD1. Germline CDR1 and CDR2: SGHAT and FQNNGV. There are 17 residues in the CDR3. Germline trimming cut 6 bases from V and 3 bases from J; bases unmatched to any gene: 13. The CDR3 protein is CASRTLSIGTGGYEQYF. DNA for the CDR3: TGTGCCAGCAGAACCCTTTCCATCGGGACAGGGGGCTACGAGCAGTACTTC.

The V gene is TRBV4-1, the J gene TRBJ1-3, with D perhaps TRBD1 (6 bases). Germline V gives CDR1 MGHRA, CDR2 YSYEKL. V was clipped by 6 bases and J by 7 bases, with 13 bases between them. The length of the CDR3 is 13 residues. This CDR3 is CASRPTGWNTIYF. CDR3 bases: TGCGCCAGCAGACCTACAGGGTGGAACACCATATATTTT.

The rearrangement joins TRBV9 to TRBJ2-7, with 11 bases that match TRBD1. Germline V gene sequence: CDR1 SGDLS, CDR2 YYNGEE. V shed 3 bases, J shed 4 bases, and the junction held 6 bases outside the gene matches. This CDR3 contains 15 residues. CDR3 nucleotides: TGTGCCAGCAGCGAAGGACAGGGGGCCTCTTACGAGCAGTACTTC. It translates to CASSEGQGASYEQYF. Combining the CDR3 with reference TRBV9 and TRBJ2-7 gives the whole variable domain DSGVTQTPKHLITATGQRVTLRCSPRSGDLSVYWYQQSLDQGLQFLIQYYNGEERAKGNILERFSAQQFPDLHSELNLSSLELGDSALYFCASSEGQGASYEQYFGPGTRLTVT.

This chain links TRBV21-1 with TRBJ1-2; the table's TRBD1 call for D was not verified on the DNA. TRBV21-1 has pseudogene status. CDR3 length: 14 residues. CDR3 sequence (DNA): TGTGCCAGCCGACGTAGGGGGCTCTTAGGTGGCTACACCTTC. Amino acids: CASRRRGLLGGYTF.